This T cell receptor (beta chain) derives from a study of blood T cell repertoires in COVID-19. The CDR3 sequence is 12 residues long. Germline V CDR1 and CDR2: SGHAT, FQNNGV. Trimming shortened V by 10 bases and J by 5 bases, and 9 bases separated the two germline ends. Cohorts were based on clinical histories the participants reported. Repertoires were generated with immunoSEQ multiplex PCR, while TCRdb's copy carries only in-frame clones and drops some. In the table there are approximately 190,000 clones, roughly 80% of which are singletons. This TCR was sampled from a man in his forties who had recovered from COVID-19. What was sequenced was PBMCs or T cells enriched from blood (not recorded which). The rearrangement joins TRBV11-2 to TRBJ1-6; D unclear. The CDR3 DNA is TGTGCCAACATGGAGCATAATTCACCCCTCCACTTT. Residues: CANMEHNSPLHF.